Detailed here is one TCR beta chain. This clone came up a few times. Its cognate antigen has yet to be identified. Per-base qualities were not stored, and no clone one base away is much larger. The entry originates in a study of beta chain features in type 1 diabetes (dated by TCRdb to the late 2010s). About the study as a whole: Patients and healthy donors did not differ in mean age, gender distribution, total cell number or subset yield. Regulatory and stem cell-like memory subsets were obtained from only 8 patients and roughly 8 healthy donors, while naive and central memory subsets were obtained from all 30 or so donors. A total of roughly 99,000,000 sorted cells were examined across all samples, and the number of cells per subset was strongly correlated with RNA yield. The study compared TCRB repertoires of sorted circulating CD4+ T cell subsets between recently diagnosed type 1 diabetes patients and matched healthy donors. General findings and caveats noted by the study authors: Shorter templates might be favored by PCR, yet because patient and control samples were amplified and corrected together, any such skew would affect both groups equally. Only small numbers of individuals were included in the HLA sub-analyses, which left unresolved whether HLA type had any influence on TCRB rearrangement. A moderate but significant shortening of TCRB CDR3 length was observed in type 1 diabetes patients in all four CD4+ subsets. The naive, central memory and regulatory TCRB repertoires appeared to resemble one another more closely among patients than among healthy donors. Because cDNA was sequenced instead of genomic DNA, activated cells with high expression could be over-represented, although the groups did not differ in activation or CD3 levels. Fewer insertions and more nucleotide deletions at VDJ recombination sites were observed in patients with type 1 diabetes, implying thymic rearrangement abnormalities.

CDR1 and CDR2, looked up from the germline V gene, are SGHRS and YFSETQ. The germline ends are 9 bases apart after V is trimmed by 0 bases and J by 3 bases. The CDR3 contains 14 residues, cysteine and phenylalanine counted. Left in the record is the CDR3 DNA by itself, 42 bases read in frame from the first base. Each donor gave one peripheral blood draw, averaging approximately 0.11 L, which was collected into heparinised tubes. A BD FACSAria II was used to sort naive, central memory, regulatory and stem cell-like memory CD4+ T cells with a panel that included CD45RO, CCR7, CD25, CD127, CD95 and CD27. Purity was above 95% for every sorted population. PBMCs were isolated right away by Lymphoprep density gradient centrifugation and were stained directly, without culture. To minimize batch effects, samples were stained and sorted in pairs, one healthy donor with one patient per experiment. The High Capacity cDNA Reverse Transcription Kit was used to reverse transcribe all of the isolated RNA, meaning that expressed TCRB transcripts were what got sequenced. Deep immunoSEQ sequencing was applied to naive, central memory and regulatory T cell samples, giving an average of around 4 million total reads per sample. Sorted cells were lysed in RLT buffer and RNA was extracted with DNase-treated RNeasy Micro or Mini kits, depending on cell number. To prevent cross-contamination, every cell subset was processed on its own, while patient and healthy donor samples were processed together. The immunoSEQ multiplex PCR was used to amplify TCRB sequences from cDNA, yielding 87-bp fragments that span the CDR3 region. Amplicons were sequenced on the Illumina HiSeq platform. The original methods were these. PCR bias was computationally corrected using synthetic template baselines, reads within Hamming distance 2 were collapsed, and singletons that could not be merged were discarded. By aligning reads against IMGT, V, D and J genes, CDR3 length, and insertions or deletions at six rearrangement sites were assigned. Within each subset, clonotype counts were normalized to the number of sorted cells before true diversity and Gini coefficients were calculated with the tcR R package. The overlap coefficient, calculated on TCRB nucleotide sequences, was used to quantify repertoire sharing. Out-of-frame TCRB sequences from naive cells were analyzed to stand in for the pre-selection repertoire. TCRdb re-hosts the immuneACCESS table, in-frame sequences only. Its copies lack some clones; in the studies checked, an unresolved V gene accounts for under half of them, and the cause for the rest is not known. V and J calls and clone size follow that table, whereas D and trimming were derived from the DNA. In all, the sample holds 300,000 to 400,000 clones, and over 10% of those were seen once. 0.017% of the sample is in the top ten clones.

The rearrangement joined TRBV5-1 to TRBJ2-5; perhaps TRBD1 is the D gene, with 5 bases matching. This receptor was identified in a man younger than 30 in good health. Specimen: naive CD4+ T cells from blood. According to the study, the label for this sample's cell subset or site signals: true naive CD4+ T cells. CDR3 protein: CASSLGQYKETQYF. The nucleotide sequence is given as TGCGCCAGCAGCTTGGGACAGTACAAAGAGACCCAGTACTTC. With all but the CDR3 taken from the reference TRBV5-1 and TRBJ2-5 genes, the full variable domain is: KAGVTQTPRYLIKTRGQQVTLSCSPISGHRSVSWYQQTPGQGLQFLFEYFSETQRNKGNFPGRFSGRQFSNSRSEMNVSTLELGDSALYLCASSLGQYKETQYFGPGTRLLVL.